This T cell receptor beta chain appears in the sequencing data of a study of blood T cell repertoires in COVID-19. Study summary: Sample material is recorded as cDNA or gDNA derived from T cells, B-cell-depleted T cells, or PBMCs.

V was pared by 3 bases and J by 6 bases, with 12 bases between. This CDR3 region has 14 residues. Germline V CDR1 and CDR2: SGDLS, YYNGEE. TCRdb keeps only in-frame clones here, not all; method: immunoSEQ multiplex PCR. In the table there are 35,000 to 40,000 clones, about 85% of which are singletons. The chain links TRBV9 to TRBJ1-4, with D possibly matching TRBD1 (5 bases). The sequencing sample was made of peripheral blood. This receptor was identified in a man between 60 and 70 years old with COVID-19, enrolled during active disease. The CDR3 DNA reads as TGTGCCAGCAGCGCCGGACAAAATCATGAAAAACTGTTTTTT. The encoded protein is CASSAGQNHEKLFF.